This entry is about one TCR beta chain. The data were obtained in a study of human T cells and chemical hapten exposure. About the research overall: Alopecia universalis, totalis or areata was present in patients who were mostly female.

The time point: patch test 1, 2 weeks after DPC sensitization. Treatment reported: therapeutic diphenylcyclopropenone sensitization with weekly scalp DPC. Total RNA was isolated from unfractionated whole blood. V was cut by 2 bases and J by 0 bases, with 11 bases left in between. This CDR3 contains 16 residues. CDR1 is LNHDA, CDR2 SQIVND, per germline (reference sequence). Per the original data handling: Counting gave a median of around 100,000 TCRs per sample, with values ranging from roughly 23,224 to 700,000. Using its own MiXCR run on the RACE reads, TCRdb lists one record per CDR3 protein. TCRdb's processing, not the study's, gives the V and J calls here. The sample contains fewer than 150,000 distinct CDR3 sequences, around 15% of which appear only once.

This receptor was taken from a man younger than 30 with alopecia areata. Some clones in this sample may be carry-over from other donors' samples. The chain is built from TRBV19 and TRBJ1-3, with D unresolved. The sample was whole blood, taken in connection with sensitization to the hapten diphenylcyclopropenone (DPC). The CDR3 sequence: CASSIRVAYSGNTIYF. The DNA for the CDR3 is TGTGCCAGTAGTATACGGGTTGCCTACTCTGGAAACACCATATATTTT.